These 9 T cell receptor beta chains came from one sample sequenced in a study of T cell repertoires in cytomegalovirus infection. From the reads, TCRdb called clonotypes with MiXCR, one entry per CDR3 protein. The sample includes 130,000 or so distinct CDR3 sequences, about 6% of them seen just once. The sample comprised PBMCs. All receptors derive from a human donor in good health (CMV status not recorded). Some clones in this sample may be carry-over from other donors' samples.

Many counts were recorded for this clonotype. This chain links TRBV19 with TRBJ2-3; 9 nucleotides agree with TRBD2. Per the germline V gene, CDR1 is LNHDA and CDR2 is SQIVND (reference sequence). The V segment lost 7 bases and the J segment 2 bases; nucleotides outside the gene matches: 13. CDR3 length: 17 amino acids. CDR3 residues: CASTSIWRGGSTDTQYF. CDR3 sequence (DNA): TGTGCCAGTACCTCCATATGGCGGGGGGGATCCACAGATACGCAGTATTTT.

The sample holds many counts of this clonotype. Sequence at one end of the junction differs from germline and may be a read error. The chain links TRBV18 to TRBJ2-5; 7 positions match TRBD1. CDR1 and CDR2 (germline): KGHSH, LQKENI. This CDR3 region has 15 residues. CDR3 amino acids: CASSPETGTTWTQYF. The CDR3 DNA reads TGTGCCAGCTCACCTGAGACAGGGACGACTTGGACCCAGTATTTC.

This clonotype appeared a few times. The chain joins TRBV2 to TRBJ1-4; D is possibly TRBD1 (6 bases). The CDR3 covers 13 residues. CDR1 and CDR2 (germline): SNHLY, FYNNEI. V was cut by 6 bases and J by 7 bases, with 12 bases left in between. The DNA of the CDR3 is TGTGCCAGCAGCTCACAGGGACGTGAAAAACTGTTTTTT. The encoded protein is CASSSQGREKLFF.

Only a few counts were recorded for this clonotype. The genes are TRBV20-1 and TRBJ2-1; TRBD1 matches 8 bases. Germline CDR1 is DFQATT and CDR2 is SNEGSKA (reference sequence). The CDR3 has 14 residues. V lost 6 bases to trimming and J lost 7 bases; unmatched junction nucleotides: 11. CDR3: CSAPTGTGWNEQFF. CDR3 bases: TGCAGTGCCCCTACCGGGACAGGATGGAATGAGCAGTTCTTC.

This clonotype was seen a few times. CDR3 sequence reads: CSARSPSGGAYGETQYF. CDR3 bases: TGCAGTGCTAGAAGTCCTAGCGGGGGGGCCTACGGGGAGACCCAGTACTTC. The V call is TRBV20-1, the J call TRBJ2-5, with 12 bases matching TRBD2. Trimming took 2 bases from V and 5 from J; bases not matched to a gene: 12. In germline, CDR1 is DFQATT, CDR2 SNEGSKA (reference sequence). The CDR3 totals 17 residues.

This clonotype was seen many times. The chain joins TRBV7-9 to TRBJ1-3; D gene ambiguous. The germline V gene has CDR1 SEHNR and CDR2 FQNEAQ (reference sequence). The V gene lost 4 bases and the J gene lost 4 bases, with 14 bases spanning the gap. There are 15 residues in the CDR3. The CDR3 is CASSSEGFGGNTIYF. The CDR3 DNA follows: TGTGCCAGCAGCTCGGAGGGTTTCGGAGGAAACACCATATATTTT.

This clonotype was recorded at least ten times. The chain recombines TRBV2 with TRBJ2-5; 8 positions agree with TRBD1. Germline V gives CDR1 SNHLY, CDR2 FYNNEI. CDR3 size: 14 residues. After removal of 6 bases from V and 5 bases from J, the junction contained 8 bases not matched to a gene. This CDR3 is CASSSRTGWETQYF. Here the CDR3 DNA reads TGTGCCAGCAGCTCCCGGACAGGGTGGGAGACCCAGTACTTC.

This clonotype was observed many times. The chain uses TRBV7-2 and TRBJ1-1, with D uncertain. The CDR3 length is 14 residues. Germline V CDR1 and CDR2: SGHTA, FQGNSA. Trimming cost V 0 bases and J 1 base, with 6 bases left between them. The CDR3: CASSLAYRNTEAFF. CDR3 coding DNA: TGTGCCAGCAGCTTAGCCTACAGGAACACTGAAGCTTTCTTT.

This clonotype was detected only a few times. J is TRBJ1-2 and V is TRBV29-1, with a possible D match to TRBD1 (5 bases). Germline CDR1 SQVTM, CDR2 ANQGSEA. CDR3 length: 15 amino acids. Trimming pared 3 bases from V and 1 base from J, leaving 15 bases between. CDR3 in DNA: TGCAGCGTTGAGGGTCCCCAGGGCGATAACTATGGCTACACCTTC. It is translated as CSVEGPQGDNYGYTF.